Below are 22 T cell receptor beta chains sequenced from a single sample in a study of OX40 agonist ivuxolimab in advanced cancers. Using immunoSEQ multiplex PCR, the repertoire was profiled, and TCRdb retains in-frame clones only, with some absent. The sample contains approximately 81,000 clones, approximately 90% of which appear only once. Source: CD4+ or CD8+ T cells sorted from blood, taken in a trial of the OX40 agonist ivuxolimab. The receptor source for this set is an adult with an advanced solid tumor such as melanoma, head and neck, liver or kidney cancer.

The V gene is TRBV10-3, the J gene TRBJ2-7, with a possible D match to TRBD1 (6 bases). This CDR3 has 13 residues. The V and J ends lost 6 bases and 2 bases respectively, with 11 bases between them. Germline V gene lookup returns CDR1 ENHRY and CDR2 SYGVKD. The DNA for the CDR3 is TGTGCCATCAGGGACAGTGGGGCCTACGAGCAGTACTTC. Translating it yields CAIRDSGAYEQYF.

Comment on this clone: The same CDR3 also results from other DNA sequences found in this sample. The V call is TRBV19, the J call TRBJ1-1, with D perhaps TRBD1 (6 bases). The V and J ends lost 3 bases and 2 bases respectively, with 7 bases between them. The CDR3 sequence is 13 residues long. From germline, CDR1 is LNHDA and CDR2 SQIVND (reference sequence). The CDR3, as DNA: TGTGCCAGTAGTATTGGGACAAACACTGAAGCTTTCTTT. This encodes CASSIGTNTEAFF.

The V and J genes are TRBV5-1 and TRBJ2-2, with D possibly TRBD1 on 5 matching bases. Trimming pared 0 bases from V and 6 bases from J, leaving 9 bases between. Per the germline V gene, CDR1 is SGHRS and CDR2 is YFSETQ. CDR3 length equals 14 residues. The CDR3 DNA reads TGCGCCAGCAGCTTGGGGGGCGCGGCCGGGGAGCTGTTTTTT. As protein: CASSLGGAAGELFF.

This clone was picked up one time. CDR3 region: CASSSDPGGNEQFF. Here the CDR3 DNA reads TGCGCCAGCAGCTCGGACCCAGGGGGCAATGAGCAGTTCTTC. This chain joins TRBV5-1 and TRBJ2-1, with 7 bases lining up with TRBD1. The ends lost 3 bases at V and 6 bases at J; junction bases unmatched: 6. Germline loops: CDR1 SGHRS, CDR2 YFSETQ. The CDR3 length is 14 residues.

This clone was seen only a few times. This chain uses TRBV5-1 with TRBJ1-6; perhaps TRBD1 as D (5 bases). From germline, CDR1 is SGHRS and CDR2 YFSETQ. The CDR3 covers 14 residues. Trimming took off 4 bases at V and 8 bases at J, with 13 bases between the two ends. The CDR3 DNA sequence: TGCGCCAGCAGCAAAGGACAAGAGTATTCACCCCTCCACTTT. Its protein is CASSKGQEYSPLHF.

CDR3 in DNA: TGTGCCTGCTCCCCGAGCGCCTCTGGAAACACCATATATTTT. It translates to CACSPSASGNTIYF. V is TRBV30 and J is TRBJ1-3; D not resolved. The germline V gene encodes CDR1 GTSNPN and CDR2 SVGIG (reference sequence). V lost 6 bases to trimming and J lost 0 bases, with 12 bases between them. The CDR3 contains 14 residues.

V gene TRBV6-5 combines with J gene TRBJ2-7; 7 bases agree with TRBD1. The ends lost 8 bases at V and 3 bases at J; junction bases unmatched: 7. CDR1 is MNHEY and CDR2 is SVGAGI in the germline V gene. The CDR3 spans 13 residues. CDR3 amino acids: CASARDSFYEQYF. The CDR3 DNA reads TGTGCCAGCGCCCGGGACAGCTTCTACGAGCAGTACTTC.

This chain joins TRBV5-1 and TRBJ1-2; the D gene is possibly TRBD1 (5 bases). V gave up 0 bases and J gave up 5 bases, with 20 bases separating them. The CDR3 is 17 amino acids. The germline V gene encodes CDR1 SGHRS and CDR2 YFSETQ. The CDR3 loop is CASSLAGTTNVQYGYTF. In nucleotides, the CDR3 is TGCGCCAGCAGCTTGGCGGGGACGACGAATGTCCAGTATGGCTACACCTTC.

The CDR3 loop reads CAISGAGTMNTEAFF. CDR3 sequence (DNA): TGTGCCATCAGTGGGGCAGGGACCATGAACACTGAAGCTTTCTTT. The chain has TRBV10-3 and TRBJ1-1; possibly TRBD1 for D (5 bases). The germline CDR1 and CDR2 sequences are ENHRY and SYGVKD. V lost 4 bases to trimming and J lost 0 bases, with 12 bases between them. The CDR3 spans 15 residues.

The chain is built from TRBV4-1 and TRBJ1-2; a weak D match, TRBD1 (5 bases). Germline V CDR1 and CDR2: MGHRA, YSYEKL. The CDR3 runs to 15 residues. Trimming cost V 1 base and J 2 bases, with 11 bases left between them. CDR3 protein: CASSQVGEGNYGYTF. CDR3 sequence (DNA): TGCGCCAGCAGCCAAGTGGGGGAGGGGAACTATGGCTACACCTTC.

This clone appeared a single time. In DNA form, the CDR3 reads TGTGCCAGCAGCTTACGGGCGGCAGGTTACAATTCACCCCTCCACTTT. Its translation is CASSLRAAGYNSPLHF. The V call is TRBV7-3, the J call TRBJ1-6, with D unclear. The CDR3 length is 16 residues. Trimming stripped 2 bases from V and 7 bases from J, with 15 bases between. CDR1 and CDR2 from the germline V gene are SGHTA and FQGTGA.

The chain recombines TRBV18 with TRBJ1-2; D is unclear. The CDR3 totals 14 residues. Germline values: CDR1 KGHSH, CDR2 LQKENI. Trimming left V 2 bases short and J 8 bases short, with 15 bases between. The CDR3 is CASSPEQQAVGYTF. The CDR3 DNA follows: TGTGCCAGCTCACCAGAGCAGCAGGCGGTCGGCTACACCTTC.

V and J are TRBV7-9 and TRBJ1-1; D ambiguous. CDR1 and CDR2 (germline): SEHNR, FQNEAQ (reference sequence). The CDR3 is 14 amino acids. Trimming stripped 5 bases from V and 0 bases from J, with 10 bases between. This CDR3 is CASSQTHVNTEAFF. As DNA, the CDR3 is TGTGCCAGCAGCCAGACACATGTGAACACTGAAGCTTTCTTT.

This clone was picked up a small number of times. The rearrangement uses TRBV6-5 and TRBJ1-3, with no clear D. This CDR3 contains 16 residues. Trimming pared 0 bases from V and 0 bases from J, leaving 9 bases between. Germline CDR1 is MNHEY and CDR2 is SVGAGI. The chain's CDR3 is CASSYSSRSSGNTIYF. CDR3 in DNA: TGTGCCAGCAGTTACTCGTCCAGGAGCTCTGGAAACACCATATATTTT.

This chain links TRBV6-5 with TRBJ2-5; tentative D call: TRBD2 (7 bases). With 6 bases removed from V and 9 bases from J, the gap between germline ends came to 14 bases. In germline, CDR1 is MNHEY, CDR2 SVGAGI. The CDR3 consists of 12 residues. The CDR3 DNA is TGTGCCAGCAGACAGGGAGGGAGGGCCCAGTACTTC. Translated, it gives CASRQGGRAQYF.

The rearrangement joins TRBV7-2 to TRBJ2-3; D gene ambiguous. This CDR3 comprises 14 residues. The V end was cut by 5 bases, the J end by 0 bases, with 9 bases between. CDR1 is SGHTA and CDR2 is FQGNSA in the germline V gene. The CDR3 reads CASSVTTSTDTQYF. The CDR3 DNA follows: TGTGCCAGCAGCGTAACCACTAGCACAGATACGCAGTATTTT.

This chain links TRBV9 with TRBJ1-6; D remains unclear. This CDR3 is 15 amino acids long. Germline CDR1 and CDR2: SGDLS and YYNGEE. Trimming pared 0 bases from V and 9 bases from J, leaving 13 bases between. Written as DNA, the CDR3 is TGTGCCAGCAGCGTAGACGGGGAAAAGCGTTCACCCCTCCACTTT. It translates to CASSVDGEKRSPLHF. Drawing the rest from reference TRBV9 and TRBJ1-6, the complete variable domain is DSGVTQTPKHLITATGQRVTLRCSPRSGDLSVYWYQQSLDQGLQFLIQYYNGEERAKGNILERFSAQQFPDLHSELNLSSLELGDSALYFCASSVDGEKRSPLHFGNGTRLTVT.

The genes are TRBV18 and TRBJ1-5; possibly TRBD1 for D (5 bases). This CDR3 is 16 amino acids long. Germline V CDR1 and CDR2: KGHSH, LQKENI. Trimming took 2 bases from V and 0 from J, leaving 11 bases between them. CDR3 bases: TGTGCCAGCTCACCAGCCGACAGCCTTAGCAATCAGCCCCAGCATTTT. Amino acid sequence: CASSPADSLSNQPQHF.

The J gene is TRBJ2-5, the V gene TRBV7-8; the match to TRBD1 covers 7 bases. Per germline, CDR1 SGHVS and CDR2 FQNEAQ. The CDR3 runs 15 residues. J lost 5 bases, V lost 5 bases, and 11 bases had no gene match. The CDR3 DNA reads TGTGCCAGCAGCCCATTCCAACAGGGGTCGGAGACCCAGTACTTC. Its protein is CASSPFQQGSETQYF.

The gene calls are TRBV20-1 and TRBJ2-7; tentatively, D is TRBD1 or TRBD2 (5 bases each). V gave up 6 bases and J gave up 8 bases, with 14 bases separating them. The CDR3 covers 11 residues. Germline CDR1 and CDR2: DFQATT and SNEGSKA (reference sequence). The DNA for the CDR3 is TGCAGTGCGTCCGGGACCGAAAAGCAGTACTTC. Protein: CSASGTEKQYF.

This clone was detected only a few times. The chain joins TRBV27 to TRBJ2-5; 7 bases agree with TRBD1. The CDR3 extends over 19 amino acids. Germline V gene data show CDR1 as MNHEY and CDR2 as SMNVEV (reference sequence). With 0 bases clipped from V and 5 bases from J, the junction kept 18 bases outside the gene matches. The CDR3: CASSLSAQTGSRVWETQYF. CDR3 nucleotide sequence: TGTGCCAGCAGTTTATCGGCCCAGACAGGGAGCAGGGTGTGGGAGACCCAGTACTTC.

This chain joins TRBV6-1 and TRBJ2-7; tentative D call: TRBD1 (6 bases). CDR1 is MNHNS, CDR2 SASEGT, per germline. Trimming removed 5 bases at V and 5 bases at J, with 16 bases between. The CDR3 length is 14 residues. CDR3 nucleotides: TGTGCCAGCAGTCAACCCGGGACATCCAACGAGCAGTACTTC. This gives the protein CASSQPGTSNEQYF.